Below are 25 T cell receptor beta chains sequenced from a single sample in a study of post-analysis software for immune sequencing data. Study-wide points: TRBV segments more frequent in patients than in controls numbered a few and included TRBV5-6, TRBV5-1 and TRBV20-1.

No antigen has been assigned to these receptors. Built from TCR beta cDNA, the libraries had unique molecular identifiers in them. TCRdb re-derived calls from the PCR reads in MiXCR, one entry per CDR3 protein. The sample contains 170,000 or so distinct CDR3 sequences, 25% to 35% of which appear only once. Sequenced sample: blood. Receptor source: a girl aged 10-17 years with multiple sclerosis.

This clonotype was recorded a few times. The chain combines TRBV12-3 or TRBV12-4 with TRBJ2-2; 8 bases match TRBD2. This CDR3 has 16 residues. Trimming cost V 3 bases and J 5 bases; bases outside gene matches: 8. CDR3 amino acids: CASSLSSGSRTGELFF. In nucleotides, the CDR3 is TGTGCCAGCAGTTTGTCGAGCGGGAGTCGTACCGGGGAGCTGTTTTTT.

In this sample, this clonotype turned up many times. The gene calls are TRBV27 and TRBJ1-5; D is uncertain. V lost 6 bases and J lost 3, with 12 bases in between. Looked up from germline, CDR1 is MNHEY and CDR2 is SMNVEV (reference sequence). The CDR3 totals 14 residues. The CDR3 sequence is CASRSMWDNQPQHF. CDR3 bases: TGTGCCAGCAGAAGCATGTGGGACAATCAGCCCCAGCATTTT.

This clonotype was detected ten times or more. The chain recombines TRBV30 with TRBJ2-3; 7 bases line up with TRBD2. Germline V gene data show CDR1 as GTSNPN and CDR2 as SVGIG (reference sequence). This CDR3 is built from 15 residues. V shed 3 bases and J 2 bases; nucleotides not matched to a gene: 8. This chain's CDR3 is CAWSPRSGATDTQYF. The CDR3 DNA follows: TGTGCCTGGAGCCCTCGGAGCGGGGCCACAGATACGCAGTATTTT.

Note on this clonotype: A much larger clone differs by one base, so this may be a read error. CDR3 in amino acids: CASSQAAGERDEQFF. CDR3 DNA sequence: TGCGCCAGCAGCCAAGCAGCGGGAGAGCGGGATGAGCAGTTCTTC. The chain recombines TRBV4-1 with TRBJ2-1, with 8 bases that match TRBD2. CDR3 length: 15 amino acids. Germline V gene sequence: CDR1 MGHRA, CDR2 YSYEKL. J gave up 8 bases and V 1 base, and 7 bases lay outside the gene matches.

Comment on this clonotype: Being one base from a much bigger clone, this may be a read error. The genes are TRBV6-5 and TRBJ2-7, with TRBD1 as a possible D gene (6 bases). The CDR3 contains 12 residues. V was pared by 6 bases and J by 5 bases, with 11 bases between. The V gene's germline CDR1 is MNHEY and CDR2 SVGAGI. The CDR3 here is CASRAGVNEQYF. DNA for the CDR3: TGTGCCAGCAGGGCAGGGGTAAACGAGCAGTACTTC.

This clonotype was seen at least ten times. The genes are TRBV5-1 and TRBJ2-7; no firm D call. The ends were cut back, 0 bases at V and 9 bases at J, with 19 bases in the middle. This CDR3 is built from 15 residues. CDR1 is SGHRS and CDR2 is YFSETQ in the germline V gene. The CDR3 region is CASSLASDRYVPQYF. The CDR3 nucleotides are TGCGCCAGCAGCTTGGCGTCAGACCGGTATGTTCCGCAGTACTTC.

There are a few counts of this clonotype. The CDR3 DNA reads as TGCTCCTTCAACCGCCTAGCGGGAGGGCGATTCGACTCCTACGAGCAGTACTTC. Translating gives CSFNRLAGGRFDSYEQYF. This sequence joins TRBV20-1 and TRBJ2-7; 12 bases are a match to TRBD2. Germline V CDR1 and CDR2: DFQATT, SNEGSKA (reference sequence). The CDR3 contains 18 residues.

This clonotype was found many times. The chain carries TRBV5-6 and TRBJ2-1; 9 positions match TRBD1. The length of the CDR3 is 15 residues. Per the germline V gene, CDR1 is SGHDT and CDR2 is YYEEEE. J lost 5 bases, V lost 4 bases, and 7 bases had no gene match. This CDR3 reads CASSRRGTGNNEQFF. The CDR3 bases are TGTGCCAGCAGCCGGCGCGGGACAGGGAACAATGAGCAGTTCTTC.

There are a few counts of this clonotype. The rearrangement uses TRBV4-1 and TRBJ2-1; 9 bases align to TRBD2. This CDR3 has 17 residues. CDR1 and CDR2 from the germline V gene are MGHRA and YSYEKL. J was trimmed by 9 bases and V by 4 bases; bases with no gene match: 16. The DNA of the CDR3 is TGCGCCAGCAGCCCCGTTTTAGCTAGCGGGGCCGTGGGTGAGCAGTTCTTC. Its translation is CASSPVLASGAVGEQFF.

CDR3 sequence (DNA): TGTGCCAGCAGCTTATCTCGAGGGGGGAACACTGAAGCTTTCTTT. This encodes CASSLSRGGNTEAFF. The rearrangement uses TRBV7-6 and TRBJ1-1, with D possibly matching TRBD1 (6 bases). V lost 2 bases, J lost 1 base, and 11 bases lay in between. This CDR3 spans 15 amino acids. Germline V lookup: CDR1 SGHVS, CDR2 FNYEAQ.

V usage is TRBV14 and J usage is TRBJ2-1, with D maybe TRBD2 (5 bases). Germline-derived CDR1 and CDR2 are SGHDN and FVKESK. The CDR3 runs 15 residues. V was shortened by 4 bases and J by 5 bases, with 15 bases between the two germline ends. CDR3 sequence: CASSRVLTGDNEQFF. CDR3 DNA sequence: TGTGCCAGCAGCCGGGTTTTAACCGGGGACAATGAGCAGTTCTTC.

The chain uses TRBV5-1 and TRBJ1-2; 9 bases match TRBD1. CDR1 is SGHRS and CDR2 is YFSETQ in the germline V gene. The length of the CDR3 is 14 residues. The ends lost 6 bases at V and 7 bases at J; junction bases unmatched: 10. CDR3 protein: CASTSGTGTTGYTF. Written as DNA, the CDR3 is TGCGCCAGCACCTCCGGGACAGGGACCACTGGCTACACCTTC.

This clonotype was counted only a few times. V usage is TRBV12-3 or TRBV12-4 and J usage is TRBJ1-3; 7 bases agree with TRBD1. The CDR3 spans 15 residues. J was trimmed by 0 bases and V by 8 bases; bases with no gene match: 7. For the CDR3, the DNA is TGTGCCAGCCGCGGACAGGCTCTCTCTGGAAACACCATATATTTT. This codes for CASRGQALSGNTIYF.

This clonotype turned up a few times. This chain joins TRBV12-3 or TRBV12-4 and TRBJ1-2; D unresolved. The CDR3 is made up of 14 amino acids. V lost 4 bases to trimming and J lost 8 bases, with 17 bases between them. The CDR3: CASSWMARQDGYTF. CDR3 DNA sequence: TGTGCCAGCAGTTGGATGGCCAGGCAGGACGGCTACACCTTC.

This clonotype was seen many times. The chain couples TRBV4-1 to TRBJ2-4; D unresolved. V was cut by 2 bases and J by 5 bases, with 7 bases left in between. Germline V gene data show CDR1 as MGHRA and CDR2 as YSYEKL. The CDR3 totals 13 residues. For the CDR3, the DNA is TGCGCCAGCAGCCAATCTGGAGAAAACATTCAGTACTTC. This translates into CASSQSGENIQYF.

This clonotype turned up a few times. J is TRBJ1-2 and V is TRBV5-1, with D possibly matching TRBD1 (5 bases). Germline V gives CDR1 SGHRS, CDR2 YFSETQ. The CDR3 is 13 amino acids. Trimming took off 4 bases at V and 5 bases at J, with 12 bases between the two ends. CDR3 nucleotides: TGCGCCAGCAGCCTGGACATCCGATATGGCTACACCTTC. Translating gives CASSLDIRYGYTF.

V and J are TRBV5-1 and TRBJ1-1, with D maybe TRBD1 (6 bases). The CDR3 runs 16 residues. V shed 2 bases and J shed 0 bases, with 14 bases lying between them. Germline CDR1 reads SGHRS; CDR2 reads YFSETQ. CDR3 coding DNA: TGCGCCAGCAGCTTCCCCGCCGGGGACATGAACACTGAAGCTTTCTTT. Its protein is CASSFPAGDMNTEAFF.

This clonotype occurred many times. The chain carries TRBV12-3 or TRBV12-4 and TRBJ2-7; D gene ambiguous. The CDR3 sequence is 13 residues long. V was cut by 3 bases and J by 1 base, with 7 bases left in between. CDR3 nucleotide sequence: TGTGCCAGCAGTTTGGCAGCTTCCTACGAGCAGTACTTC. This translates into CASSLAASYEQYF.

This clonotype was found many times. The chain combines TRBV29-1 with TRBJ2-7, with D tentatively TRBD2 (6 bases). CDR1 and CDR2 (germline): SQVTM, ANQGSEA. Between the trimmed V and J ends, which lost 7 bases and 6 bases, there was a span of 16 bases. There are 12 residues in the CDR3. The CDR3 sequence: CSAGTRPFEQYF. The CDR3 coding sequence is TGCAGCGCCGGGACTCGCCCGTTCGAGCAGTACTTC.

The V call is TRBV7-8, the J call TRBJ2-5; tentatively, D is TRBD2 (5 bases). This CDR3 is built from 14 residues. Trimming stripped 2 bases from V and 2 bases from J, with 9 bases between. Germline V gene sequence: CDR1 SGHVS, CDR2 FQNEAQ. The CDR3 DNA reads TGTGCCAGCAGCTTAAGTCCGGGACAAGAGACCCAGTACTTC. Translation gives CASSLSPGQETQYF.

This clonotype was seen ten or more times. The rearrangement links TRBV9 to TRBJ2-7; the match to TRBD1 covers 7 bases. Germline V gives CDR1 SGDLS, CDR2 YYNGEE. The CDR3 is 16 residues long. V gave up 4 bases and J gave up 1 base; unmatched junction bases: 11. The CDR3: CASSHSRDSDSYEQYF. The CDR3, as DNA: TGTGCCAGCAGCCATAGCCGGGACAGTGATTCCTACGAGCAGTACTTC.

This clonotype appeared a few times. The rearrangement links TRBV7-9 to TRBJ2-3, with D tentatively TRBD2 (6 bases). CDR3 size: 17 residues. Germline V gene data show CDR1 as SEHNR and CDR2 as FQNEAQ (reference sequence). The germline V and J ends were trimmed by 5 bases and 1 base, with 19 bases remaining between them. The CDR3 spells CASSLRRGGGGTDTQYF. In nucleotides, the CDR3 is TGTGCCAGCAGCCTTCGCCGGGGAGGCGGAGGCACAGATACGCAGTATTTT.

This clonotype was counted a few times. CDR3 nucleotides: TGTGCCAGCAGCGAGAGGGAAGCTTTCTTT. It codes for CASSEREAFF. The rearrangement uses TRBV28 and TRBJ1-1; D ambiguous. The germline V gene has CDR1 MDHEN and CDR2 SYDVKM. The length of the CDR3 is 10 residues. The V and J ends lost 6 bases and 8 bases respectively, with 7 bases between them.

This clonotype was seen ten or more times. The chain links TRBV20-1 to TRBJ2-3; TRBD2 aligns across 8 bases. V dropped 3 bases and J dropped 8; count of bases not matched to a gene: 13. The germline CDR1 and CDR2 sequences are DFQATT and SNEGSKA (reference sequence). The CDR3 runs to 15 residues. The DNA for the CDR3 is TGCAGTGCTAGCGGCGGGAGGCCGTGGCGCGGTACGCAGTATTTT. It translates to CSASGGRPWRGTQYF.

This clonotype was seen repeatedly, ten times or more. The rearrangement joins TRBV29-1 to TRBJ2-3; the D gene is possibly TRBD1 (5 bases). Between the trimmed V and J ends, which lost 0 bases and 2 bases, there was a span of 21 bases. The germline V gene encodes CDR1 SQVTM and CDR2 ANQGSEA. The CDR3 runs to 18 residues. In DNA, the CDR3 is TGCAGCGTTGAAGAAGGGCTGGACAAATCTTATAACACAGATACGCAGTATTTT. Protein: CSVEEGLDKSYNTDTQYF.